The 31 T cell receptor beta chains presented below share a single source sample, sequenced in a study of T-cell memory formation after mild COVID-19. TCRdb reprocessed the 5' RACE reads via MiXCR and lists one record per CDR3 protein. Altogether about 170,000 distinct CDR3 sequences are present, approximately 12% being singletons, with the ten largest covering approximately 3.3%. The sequenced sample was PBMCs or a T cell subset sorted from them (not recorded which). Receptors were obtained from a man aged 18 to 30 who had mild COVID-19 (a few samples of this study predate the infection). Cell type and time point are not known.

This clonotype has a handful of counts. V gene TRBV7-9 combines with J gene TRBJ1-4; D perhaps matches TRBD1 (6 bases). The germline V and J ends were trimmed by 5 bases and 5 bases, with 21 bases remaining between them. Germline V gene sequence: CDR1 SEHNR, CDR2 FQNEAQ (reference sequence). The CDR3 loop spans 17 amino acids. The CDR3 region is CASSQTGRSALNEKLFF. CDR3 coding DNA: TGTGCCAGCAGCCAGACAGGAAGGTCCGCCTTAAATGAAAAACTGTTTTTT.

This clonotype was detected only a few times. The rearrangement joins TRBV18 to TRBJ1-1, with TRBD1 matching over 7 bases. Germline CDR1 KGHSH, CDR2 LQKENI. The CDR3 is made up of 17 amino acids. V lost 1 base to trimming and J lost 1 base; unmatched junction nucleotides: 9. In DNA form, the CDR3 reads TGTGCCAGCTCACCACTTAGCGTAGGACAGGAGAACACTGAAGCTTTCTTT. Protein sequence: CASSPLSVGQENTEAFF.

In this sample, this clonotype turned up a few times. V usage is TRBV2 and J usage is TRBJ2-1, with D possibly matching TRBD2 (6 bases). The germline gives CDR1 SNHLY, CDR2 FYNNEI. This CDR3 is 13 amino acids long. Trimming stripped 10 bases from V and 9 bases from J, with 19 bases between. The CDR3 reads CANRGSRMAEQFF. For the CDR3, the DNA is TGTGCCAACCGGGGGTCGAGGATGGCTGAGCAGTTCTTC.

The genes are TRBV7-9 and TRBJ2-7; D may match TRBD1 or TRBD2 (5 bases each). Trimming stripped 3 bases from V and 5 bases from J, with 11 bases between. The CDR3 sequence is 13 residues long. In germline, CDR1 is SEHNR, CDR2 FQNEAQ (reference sequence). Here the CDR3 reads CASSLVEGNEQYF. In DNA form, the CDR3 reads TGTGCCAGCAGCTTGGTCGAGGGGAACGAGCAGTACTTC. The entire variable domain, with the rest obtained from reference TRBV7-9 and TRBJ2-7, is as follows: DTGVSQNPRHKITKRGQNVTFRCDPISEHNRLYWYRQTLGQGPEFLTYFQNEAQLEKSRLLSDRFSAERPKGSFSTLEIQRTEQGDSAMYLCASSLVEGNEQYFGPGTRLTVT.

This clonotype was counted a few times. This chain uses TRBV6-2 or TRBV6-3 with TRBJ2-1; TRBD2 might be the D (5 bases). This CDR3 contains 14 residues. Germline CDR1 MNHEY, CDR2 SVGEGT. V was clipped by 5 bases and J by 3 bases, with 11 bases between them. The CDR3 bases are TGTGCCAGCAGTACAACCCGGGGCTACAATGAGCAGTTCTTC. Translated, it gives CASSTTRGYNEQFF.

The rearrangement joins TRBV20-1 to TRBJ2-3; the D gene is possibly TRBD1 (6 bases). Germline-derived CDR1 and CDR2 are DFQATT and SNEGSKA (reference sequence). Trimming removed 5 bases from V and 0 bases from J, with 12 bases in between. CDR3 length equals 14 residues. The CDR3 is CSARGQTSTDTQYF. The CDR3 DNA reads TGCAGTGCTCGCGGACAGACTAGCACAGATACGCAGTATTTT.

There are many counts of this clonotype. This sequence joins TRBV12-3 or TRBV12-4 and TRBJ2-3; D is uncertain. Trimming stripped 0 bases from V and 3 bases from J, with 13 bases between. There are 16 residues in the CDR3. CDR3 bases: TGTGCCAGCAGTTTAGCGCTGGATGGGGTAACAGATACGCAGTATTTT. Encoded protein: CASSLALDGVTDTQYF.

This clonotype showed up many times. The chain couples TRBV3-1 to TRBJ2-3; D not resolved. Looked up from germline, CDR1 is LGHDT and CDR2 is YNNKEL (reference sequence). V lost 0 bases, J lost 1 base, and 8 bases lay in between. This CDR3 is built from 15 residues. The CDR3 DNA reads TGTGCCAGCAGCCAAGATGTAGTACGCACAGATACGCAGTATTTT. Protein sequence: CASSQDVVRTDTQYF.

This clonotype has only a few counts. The genes are TRBV18 and TRBJ1-2, with TRBD1 matching 8 bases. There are 14 residues in the CDR3. The V gene's germline CDR1 is KGHSH and CDR2 LQKENI. V shed 6 bases, J shed 3 bases, and the junction held 6 bases outside the gene matches. The CDR3 DNA reads as TGTGCCAGCTCCCCGGACAGGGACCACTATGGCTACACCTTC. This sequence encodes CASSPDRDHYGYTF. The variable domain in full, with the rest retrieved from reference TRBV18 and TRBJ1-2, is NAGVMQNPRHLVRRRGQEARLRCSPMKGHSHVYWYRQLPEEGLKFMVYLQKENIIDESGMPKERFSAEFPKEGPSILRIQQVVRGDSAAYFCASSPDRDHYGYTFGSGTRLTVV.

This clonotype was recorded many times. The chain employs TRBV7-9 and TRBJ2-7; the D gene could be TRBD1 or TRBD2 (5 bases each). V was clipped by 2 bases and J by 0 bases, with 14 bases between them. The length of the CDR3 is 16 residues. Germline CDR1 reads SEHNR; CDR2 reads FQNEAQ (reference sequence). The CDR3 DNA reads TGTGCCAGCAGCTTAAGGAGAGGGACCGGCTCCTACGAGCAGTACTTC. Translated: CASSLRRGTGSYEQYF.

This chain links TRBV12-3 or TRBV12-4 with TRBJ1-1, with 7 bases lining up with TRBD1. The CDR3 extends over 12 amino acids. Germline trimming cut 6 bases from V and 3 bases from J; bases unmatched to any gene: 1. CDR3 nucleotide sequence: TGTGCCAGCAGCGACAGGGACACTGAAGCTTTCTTT. It is translated as CASSDRDTEAFF.

The V call is TRBV7-2, the J call TRBJ1-3; D remains unclear. The CDR3 spans 12 residues. The germline CDR1 and CDR2 sequences are SGHTA and FQGNSA. The V end lost 10 bases, the J end lost 0 bases, and 7 bases lay between the germline ends. CDR3 residues: CATRNSGNTIYF. CDR3 in DNA: TGTGCCACCAGGAACTCTGGAAACACCATATATTTT.

There are many counts of this clonotype. This sequence joins TRBV24-1 and TRBJ2-5, with TRBD1 identical over 8 bases. CDR1 and CDR2 from the germline V gene are KGHDR and SFDVKD. V trimming: 4 bases; J trimming: 5 bases; junction bases outside the gene matches: 2. This CDR3 comprises 13 residues. CDR3 DNA: TGTGCCACCAGTGAGAACAGGGGGGAGACCCAGTACTTC. Amino acids: CATSENRGETQYF.

This clonotype was detected a few times. The chain has TRBV7-8 and TRBJ1-5; 8 positions agree with TRBD1. J was trimmed by 7 bases and V by 2 bases; bases with no gene match: 7. This CDR3 spans 15 amino acids. Per the germline V gene, CDR1 is SGHVS and CDR2 is FQNEAQ. As DNA, the CDR3 is TGTGCCAGCAGCTTATATAGACAGGGGTCCCAGCCCCAGCATTTT. Its translation: CASSLYRQGSQPQHF.

This clonotype was detected ten times or more. The chain joins TRBV5-1 to TRBJ2-1; D unresolved. Looked up from germline, CDR1 is SGHRS and CDR2 is YFSETQ. V lost 0 bases and J lost 5, with 6 bases in between. This CDR3 spans 13 amino acids. CDR3 loop: CASSLESHNEQFF. DNA for the CDR3: TGCGCCAGCAGCTTGGAGTCCCACAATGAGCAGTTCTTC. Full variable domain (missing parts from reference TRBV5-1 and TRBJ2-1): KAGVTQTPRYLIKTRGQQVTLSCSPISGHRSVSWYQQTPGQGLQFLFEYFSETQRNKGNFPGRFSGRQFSNSRSEMNVSTLELGDSALYLCASSLESHNEQFFGPGTRLTVL.

This clonotype has at least ten counts. The J gene is TRBJ2-4, the V gene TRBV5-1; D is ambiguous. The CDR3 runs to 12 residues. Germline CDR1 is SGHRS and CDR2 is YFSETQ. The V and J ends lost 1 base and 7 bases respectively, with 6 bases between them. DNA of the CDR3: TGCGCCAGCAGCTTGACGGGCAACATTCAGTACTTC. It specifies CASSLTGNIQYF.

This rearrangement joins TRBV7-2 to TRBJ1-2; tentatively, D is TRBD1 (5 bases). In germline, CDR1 is SGHTA, CDR2 FQGNSA. The V end lost 5 bases, the J end lost 8 bases, and 15 bases lay between the germline ends. This CDR3 is built from 13 residues. CDR3 coding DNA: TGTGCCAGCAGCCTTAGCCAGGGTCAGGGCTACACCTTC. Translating it yields CASSLSQGQGYTF.

The rearrangement uses TRBV5-1 and TRBJ2-3; D may be TRBD1 (7 bases). In germline, CDR1 is SGHRS, CDR2 YFSETQ. The CDR3 is 16 amino acids. The ends were cut back, 4 bases at V and 5 bases at J, with 20 bases in the middle. CDR3 DNA: TGCGCCAGCAGCCCGGAGCGGGCAGGGGGTGGAGATACGCAGTATTTT. Translated: CASSPERAGGGDTQYF.

J is TRBJ2-5 and V is TRBV20-1; weak D call: TRBD2 (5 bases). Trimming removed 3 bases from V and 5 bases from J, with 13 bases in between. This CDR3 has 13 residues. The germline V gene encodes CDR1 DFQATT and CDR2 SNEGSKA (reference sequence). In nucleotides, the CDR3 is TGCAGTGCTAGGGCTCGGGGTCGGGAGACCCAGTACTTC. It encodes CSARARGRETQYF.

The rearrangement uses TRBV6-1 and TRBJ2-5; D gene ambiguous. Germline V gene data show CDR1 as MNHNS and CDR2 as SASEGT. The CDR3 is 11 residues long. Trimming took off 2 bases at V and 10 bases at J, with 8 bases between the two ends. Written as DNA, the CDR3 is TGTGCCAGCAGTGAATATAGGAGCCAGTACTTC. Protein: CASSEYRSQYF.

This chain uses TRBV7-9 with TRBJ1-2; 7 bases are shared with TRBD1. CDR1 and CDR2 from the germline V gene are SEHNR and FQNEAQ (reference sequence). This CDR3 comprises 13 residues. J lost 3 bases, V lost 6 bases, and 4 bases had no gene match. CDR3 DNA sequence: TGTGCCAGCAGTTTTACAGGGGACTATGGCTACACCTTC. Encoded protein: CASSFTGDYGYTF.

V usage is TRBV4-3 and J usage is TRBJ2-3, with 7 bases that match TRBD2. This CDR3 spans 14 amino acids. Trimming removed 0 bases from V and 5 bases from J; junction bases left unmatched: 2. Germline V gene data show CDR1 as LGHNA and CDR2 as YSLEER. CDR3 region: CASSQDREGDTQYF. CDR3 coding DNA: TGCGCCAGCAGCCAAGACAGGGAGGGAGATACGCAGTATTTT.

The genes are TRBV5-1 and TRBJ2-3; D might be TRBD1 (6 bases). V was pared by 4 bases and J by 0 bases, with 15 bases between. In germline, CDR1 is SGHRS, CDR2 YFSETQ. The CDR3 contains 16 residues. As DNA, the CDR3 is TGCGCCAGCAGCAGCCGGACAGACCCTAGCACAGATACGCAGTATTTT. This gives the protein CASSSRTDPSTDTQYF.

The chain has TRBV6-6 and TRBJ1-2, with D possibly matching TRBD1 (5 bases). Trimming cost V 7 bases and J 6 bases, with 18 bases left between them. Per germline, CDR1 MNHNY and CDR2 SVGAGI (reference sequence). The CDR3 runs 14 residues. The CDR3 loop reads CASIWGRNIDGYTF. The CDR3 nucleotides read TGTGCCAGCATCTGGGGACGTAATATCGATGGCTACACCTTC.

The chain has TRBV6-4 and TRBJ1-5; D is undetermined. This CDR3 region has 14 residues. Trimming removed 3 bases at V and 6 bases at J, with 12 bases between. The germline CDR1 and CDR2 sequences are MRHNA and SNTAGT. The CDR3: CASSEWGSGQPQHF. CDR3 bases: TGTGCCAGCAGTGAGTGGGGTAGCGGTCAGCCCCAGCATTTT.

This clonotype was seen ten or more times. The rearrangement links TRBV7-9 to TRBJ2-3; the D gene could be TRBD1 or TRBD2 (5 bases each). CDR3 length equals 14 residues. V lost 5 bases, J lost 2 bases, and 11 bases lay in between. The germline V gene encodes CDR1 SEHNR and CDR2 FQNEAQ (reference sequence). The CDR3 DNA sequence: TGTGCCAGCAGCCCGGGACGGACCACAGATACGCAGTATTTT. Amino acid sequence: CASSPGRTTDTQYF.

The CDR3 nucleotides read TGTGCCAGCAGCGACCCGCCCGGGACCAGAACCTACGAGCAGTACTTC. It translates to CASSDPPGTRTYEQYF. The gene calls are TRBV7-9 and TRBJ2-7; the D gene could be TRBD1 or TRBD2 (5 bases each). The CDR3 sequence is 16 residues long. V was cut by 5 bases and J by 2 bases, with 19 bases left in between. Germline loops: CDR1 SEHNR, CDR2 FQNEAQ (reference sequence). Based on the CDR3 plus reference TRBV7-9 and TRBJ2-7, the full variable domain is DTGVSQNPRHKITKRGQNVTFRCDPISEHNRLYWYRQTLGQGPEFLTYFQNEAQLEKSRLLSDRFSAERPKGSFSTLEIQRTEQGDSAMYLCASSDPPGTRTYEQYFGPGTRLTVT.

This clonotype was counted ten times or more. The V gene is TRBV3-1, the J gene TRBJ1-2, with TRBD1 as a possible D gene (5 bases). The CDR3 contains 11 residues. The V gene's germline CDR1 is LGHDT and CDR2 YNNKEL (reference sequence). Trimming cost V 2 bases and J 7 bases, with 5 bases left between them. This CDR3 is CASSQRGGYTF. As DNA, the CDR3 is TGTGCCAGCAGCCAAAGGGGTGGCTACACCTTC.

This clonotype has at least ten counts. The CDR3 DNA is TGTGCTAGTGGCTCAGGGGGTGGGAATGAGCAGTTCTTC. Translated: CASGSGGGNEQFF. The rearrangement links TRBV12-5 to TRBJ2-1; 7 bases line up with TRBD1. V shed 6 bases and J 7 bases; nucleotides not matched to a gene: 6. The CDR3 length is 13 residues. Germline CDR1 reads LGHNT; CDR2 reads FRNRAP.

The rearrangement links TRBV5-1 to TRBJ2-4, with D possibly being TRBD2 (5 bases). Trimming removed 0 bases at V and 6 bases at J, with 10 bases between. The CDR3 has 14 amino acids. The V gene's germline CDR1 is SGHRS and CDR2 YFSETQ. The CDR3 nucleotides are TGCGCCAGCAGCTTGGACACCGAGGGAAACATTCAGTACTTC. Translation gives CASSLDTEGNIQYF. Variable domain in full (rest from reference TRBV5-1 and TRBJ2-4): KAGVTQTPRYLIKTRGQQVTLSCSPISGHRSVSWYQQTPGQGLQFLFEYFSETQRNKGNFPGRFSGRQFSNSRSEMNVSTLELGDSALYLCASSLDTEGNIQYFGAGTRLSVL.

This clonotype occurred many times. The chain employs TRBV6-5 and TRBJ2-5; 8 bases agree with TRBD1. This CDR3 comprises 13 residues. The V gene end was trimmed by 6 bases and the J gene end by 1 base; junction bases not matched to a gene: 1. From germline, CDR1 is MNHEY and CDR2 SVGAGI. The CDR3 protein is CASRGQAQETQYF. The CDR3 DNA reads as TGTGCCAGCAGGGGACAGGCCCAAGAGACCCAGTACTTC.